The rows below give T cell receptor beta chains drawn from one sample of a study of T cells in Graves' hyperthyroidism and ophthalmopathy. Via MiXCR, TCRdb re-called the multiplex PCR reads, giving one row per CDR3 protein. Of about 380,000 distinct CDR3 sequences in the sample, roughly 18% were seen once. Source material: blood. The receptors originated from a man aged 18 to 30 with Graves' ophthalmopathy. CDR3s include the opening cysteine and the closing phenylalanine or tryptophan. The order of the fields is J gene, D gene, V gene, clone size, CDR3 protein, CDR3 DNA. D genes are given only for firm matches. Clone size is given for some rows only: seen once, a few or many times, or a class if the clone is expanded.

>TRBJ2-1|.|TRBV14|many
CASSQDIGGVSYNEQFF
TGTGCCAGCAGCCAAGATATCGGCGGGGTATCCTACAATGAGCAGTTCTTC
>TRBJ1-3|.|TRBV28|.
CASSLIGGANTIYF
TGTGCCAGCAGTTTAATAGGGGGTGCAAACACCATATATTTT
>TRBJ2-2|.|TRBV7-9|.
CASRRTGGTTFGGELFF
TGTGCCAGCAGGAGAACTGGGGGGACCACCTTCGGGGGGGAGCTGTTTTTT
>TRBJ1-1|.|TRBV19|few
CASSTQTGRTEAFF
TGTGCCAGTAGCACACAGACCGGGAGGACTGAAGCTTTCTTT
>TRBJ1-1|TRBD1|TRBV2|many
CASSSQGARTEAFF
TGTGCCAGCAGTTCACAGGGGGCACGAACTGAAGCTTTCTTT
>TRBJ2-5|TRBD2|TRBV20-1|.
CSATSGQETQYF
TGCAGTGCTACTAGCGGCCAAGAGACCCAGTACTTC
>TRBJ2-1|TRBD2|TRBV7-2|.
CASSEGLAGRLWDEQFF
TGTGCCAGCAGCGAGGGACTAGCGGGGCGGCTTTGGGATGAGCAGTTCTTC
>TRBJ2-5|TRBD1|TRBV9|many
CASSPRDRAQETQYF
TGTGCCAGCAGCCCCCGGGACAGAGCCCAAGAGACCCAGTACTTC
>TRBJ1-5|.|TRBV27|many
CASSPTVSNQPQHF
TGTGCCAGCAGCCCGACAGTTAGCAATCAGCCCCAGCATTTT
>TRBJ2-3|TRBD2|TRBV5-6|.
CATTGGITPQDTQYF
TGTGCCACGACGGGGGGTATAACTCCGCAGGATACGCAGTATTTT
>TRBJ2-7|.|TRBV14|few
CASSQYGSAPSYEQYF
TGTGCCAGCAGCCAATACGGGAGCGCACCCTCCTACGAGCAGTACTTC
>TRBJ2-5|TRBD1|TRBV29-1|few
CSVGDRGVQETQYF
TGCAGCGTTGGAGACAGGGGAGTCCAAGAGACCCAGTACTTC
>TRBJ1-6|.|TRBV6-1|.
CASSTSAGGLNSPLHF
TGTGCCAGCAGTACCTCAGCAGGAGGTTTGAATTCACCCCTCCACTTT
>TRBJ2-5|.|TRBV2|many
CASSEKRSQETQYF
TGTGCCAGCAGTGAAAAACGCAGCCAAGAGACCCAGTACTTC
>TRBJ1-2|TRBD1|TRBV7-8|few
CASSSSRGRAYYGYTF
TGTGCCAGCAGCTCATCCAGGGGGCGCGCGTACTATGGCTACACCTTC
>TRBJ1-1|.|TRBV27|few
CASSSPAVGEAFF
TGTGCCAGCAGTTCACCGGCAGTCGGTGAAGCTTTCTTT
>TRBJ2-7|TRBD2|TRBV6-2/TRBV6-3|many
CASSLSGGRKNEQYF
TGTGCCAGCTCCCTTTCGGGGGGGCGGAAGAACGAGCAGTACTTC
>TRBJ2-1|.|TRBV19|many
CASSIGEEYNEQFF
TGTGCCAGTAGTATCGGGGAGGAGTACAATGAGCAGTTCTTC
>TRBJ2-1|TRBD2|TRBV20-1|.
CSAAASGGAGEQFF
TGCAGTGCTGCCGCTAGCGGGGGGGCCGGCGAGCAGTTCTTC
>TRBJ1-1|TRBD1|TRBV29-1|many
CSFRQGSVITEAFF
TGCAGCTTCAGACAGGGGAGCGTAATCACTGAAGCTTTCTTT
>TRBJ2-3|.|TRBV7-2|many
CASSLALAGRGTDTQYF
TGTGCCAGCAGCTTAGCTCTCGCGGGAAGGGGCACAGATACGCAGTATTTT
>TRBJ2-1|TRBD2|TRBV5-1|many
CASSLVGLAGYLNNEQFF
TGCGCCAGCAGCTTGGTGGGACTAGCGGGGTACCTTAACAATGAGCAGTTCTTC
>TRBJ2-2|TRBD2|TRBV3-1|many
CASRGTSGPTGELFF
TGTGCCAGCAGGGGGACTAGCGGCCCCACCGGGGAGCTGTTTTTT
>TRBJ1-1|.|TRBV28|many
CASIEGVSNEAFF
TGTGCCAGCATCGAGGGGGTGAGCAATGAAGCTTTCTTT
>TRBJ2-5|.|TRBV6-1|.
CASRAEIQEETQYF
TGTGCCTCGAGGGCAGAGATCCAGGAGGAGACCCAGTACTTC
>TRBJ2-1|.|TRBV7-9|many
CASSSPGGEQFF
TGTGCCAGCAGCTCACCCGGCGGGGAGCAGTTCTTC
>TRBJ1-2|.|TRBV29-1|few
CSVEIRQEANYGYTF
TGCAGCGTTGAAATTCGGCAGGAAGCTAACTATGGCTACACCTTC
>TRBJ1-1|TRBD1|TRBV20-1|many
CSAWPGQGTNTEAFF
TGCAGTGCTTGGCCGGGACAGGGCACTAACACTGAAGCTTTCTTT
>TRBJ2-4|TRBD2|TRBV20-1|many
CSARAGGAKNIQYF
TGCAGTGCTAGGGCGGGGGGAGCCAAAAACATTCAGTACTTC
>TRBJ2-3|.|TRBV6-1|few
CASGRSTDTQYF
TGTGCCAGCGGCAGGAGCACAGATACGCAGTATTTT
>TRBJ2-7|.|TRBV7-9|many
CASSWGKAAYEQYF
TGTGCCAGCAGCTGGGGCAAGGCCGCCTACGAGCAGTACTTC
>TRBJ2-1|.|TRBV7-2|many
CASSLKPTRGEQFF
TGTGCCAGCAGCCTAAAGCCTACCCGCGGGGAGCAGTTCTTC
>TRBJ1-5|.|TRBV12-3/TRBV12-4|.
CAGTSSHQPQHF
TGTGCCGGCACCAGTTCCCATCAGCCCCAGCATTTT
>TRBJ2-7|.|TRBV9|few
CASSGGDIYEQYF
TGTGCCAGCAGCGGGGGAGATATCTACGAGCAGTACTTC
>TRBJ2-2|.|TRBV6-2/TRBV6-3|.
CASSDGRLDPLFF
TGTGCCAGCAGTGACGGGCGACTTGACCCGCTGTTTTTT
>TRBJ1-6|.|TRBV3-1|many
CASSQQGRTPLHF
TGTGCCAGCAGCCAACAGGGGCGTACACCCCTCCACTTT
>TRBJ1-2|.|TRBV27|many
CASSLSIGGAEVYGYTF
TGTGCCAGCAGTTTATCGATCGGGGGGGCGGAGGTCTATGGCTACACCTTC
>TRBJ1-2|.|TRBV13|many
CASSLGTVNNYGYTF
TGTGCCAGCAGCTTAGGGACAGTTAATAACTATGGCTACACCTTC
>TRBJ2-5|.|TRBV19|.
CASSRGGAQNEETQYF
TGTGCCAGTAGTAGGGGGGGGGCGCAAAATGAAGAGACCCAGTACTTC
>TRBJ1-2|.|TRBV19|.
CASNGQGNGYTF
TGTGCCAGTAACGGGCAGGGAAATGGCTACACCTTC
>TRBJ2-3|.|TRBV5-1|many
CASSLDQAPDTQYF
TGCGCCAGCAGCTTGGACCAGGCCCCAGATACGCAGTATTTT
>TRBJ2-4|.|TRBV7-8|.
CASSFYRTDDRAKNIQYF
TGTGCCAGCAGCTTCTATCGGACAGACGACAGGGCCAAAAACATTCAGTACTTC
>TRBJ1-5|.|TRBV27|.
CASSPTPKGSNQPQHF
TGTGCCAGCAGTCCCACCCCTAAAGGCAGCAATCAGCCCCAGCATTTT
>TRBJ2-3|.|TRBV5-5|many
CASSSRQVSTDTQYF
TGTGCCAGCAGCTCACGACAGGTTAGCACAGATACGCAGTATTTT
>TRBJ2-1|.|TRBV28|.
CASSPGPGNERFF
TGTGCCAGCAGCCCCGGCCCAGGGAATGAGCGGTTCTTC
>TRBJ1-6|.|TRBV15|.
CATSSATGIYNSPLHF
TGTGCCACCAGCAGTGCTACAGGGATATATAATTCACCCCTCCACTTT
>TRBJ2-3|TRBD1|TRBV7-6|.
CASSSTGVPDTQYF
TGTGCCAGCAGCTCAACAGGGGTCCCAGATACGCAGTATTTT
>TRBJ2-1|.|TRBV12-3/TRBV12-4|.
CASGGETDEQFF
TGTGCCAGCGGAGGAGAGACAGACGAGCAGTTCTTC
>TRBJ2-3|TRBD1|TRBV3-1|many
CASSDPRGIHTDTQYF
TGTGCCAGCAGCGACCCCAGGGGGATCCACACAGATACGCAGTATTTT
>TRBJ2-2|TRBD1|TRBV6-1|many
CASSEGDRYTGELFF
TGTGCCAGCAGTGAAGGGGACAGATACACCGGGGAGCTGTTTTTT
>TRBJ2-3|.|TRBV19|.
CASSIIGTSTDTQYF
TGTGCCAGTAGTATAATTGGTACTAGCACAGATACGCAGTATTTT
>TRBJ2-7|.|TRBV24-1|.
CATSPRIEQYF
TGTGCCACCAGCCCCCGTATTGAGCAGTACTTC
>TRBJ1-5|.|TRBV27|.
CACSLGAGGNQPQHF
TGTGCCTGCAGTTTAGGGGCAGGGGGCAATCAGCCCCAGCATTTT
>TRBJ2-3|TRBD2|TRBV9|.
CASSVDLAGSADTQYF
TGTGCCAGCAGCGTAGATCTAGCGGGGAGCGCAGATACGCAGTATTTT
>TRBJ2-7|TRBD1|TRBV12-3/TRBV12-4|many
CASSRSGTAYEQYF
TGTGCCAGCAGTCGCTCCGGGACAGCCTACGAGCAGTACTTC